The TCR beta chain described here comes from a study of T cell repertoires in cytomegalovirus infection. The germline CDR1 and CDR2 sequences are SGHNT and YYREEE (reference sequence). This CDR3 is built from 17 residues. V shed 2 bases and J shed 0 bases, with 12 bases lying between them. This clonotype came up a few times. Its antigen is not identified. MiXCR was run by TCRdb on the reads, yielding one entry per CDR3 protein. Of roughly 500,000 distinct CDR3 sequences in the sample, about two fifths were seen once. The receptor comes from a human donor in good health (CMV status not recorded). Some clones in this sample may be carry-over from other donors' samples. Material: cultured PBMCs, obtained from culture after CMV antigen stimulation. This rearrangement joins TRBV5-4 to TRBJ1-6; unclear D gene. CDR3 DNA: TGTGCCAGCAGCTTCACTTTGAGGAGCTCCTATAATTCACCCCTCCACTTT. Protein product: CASSFTLRSSYNSPLHF.